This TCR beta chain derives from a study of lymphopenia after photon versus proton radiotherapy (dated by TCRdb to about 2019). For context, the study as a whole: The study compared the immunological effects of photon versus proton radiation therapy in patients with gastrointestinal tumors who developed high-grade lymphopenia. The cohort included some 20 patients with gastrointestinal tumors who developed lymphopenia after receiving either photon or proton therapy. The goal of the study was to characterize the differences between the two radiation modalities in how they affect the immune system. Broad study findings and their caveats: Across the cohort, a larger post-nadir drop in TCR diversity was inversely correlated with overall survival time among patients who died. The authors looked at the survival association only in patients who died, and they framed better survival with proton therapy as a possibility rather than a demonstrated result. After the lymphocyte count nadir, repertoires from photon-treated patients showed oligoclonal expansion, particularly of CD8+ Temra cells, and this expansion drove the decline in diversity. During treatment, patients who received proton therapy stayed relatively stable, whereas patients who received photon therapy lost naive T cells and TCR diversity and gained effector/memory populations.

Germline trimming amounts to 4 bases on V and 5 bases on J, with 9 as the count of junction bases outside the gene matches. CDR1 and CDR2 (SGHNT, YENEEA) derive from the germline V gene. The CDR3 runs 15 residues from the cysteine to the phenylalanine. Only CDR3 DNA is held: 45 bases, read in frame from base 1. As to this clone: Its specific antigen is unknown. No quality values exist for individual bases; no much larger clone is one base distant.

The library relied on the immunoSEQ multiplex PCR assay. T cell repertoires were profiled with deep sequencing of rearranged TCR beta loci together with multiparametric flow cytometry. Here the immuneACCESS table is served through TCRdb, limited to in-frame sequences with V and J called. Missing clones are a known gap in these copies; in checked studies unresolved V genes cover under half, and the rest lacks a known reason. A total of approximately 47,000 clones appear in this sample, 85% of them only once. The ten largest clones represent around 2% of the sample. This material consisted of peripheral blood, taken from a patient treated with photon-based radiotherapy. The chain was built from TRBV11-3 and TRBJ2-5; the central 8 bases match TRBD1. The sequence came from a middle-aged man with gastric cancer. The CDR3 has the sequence CASSSGQGGVETQYF. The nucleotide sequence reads TGTGCCAGCAGCTCTGGACAGGGAGGAGTTGAGACCCAGTACTTC.